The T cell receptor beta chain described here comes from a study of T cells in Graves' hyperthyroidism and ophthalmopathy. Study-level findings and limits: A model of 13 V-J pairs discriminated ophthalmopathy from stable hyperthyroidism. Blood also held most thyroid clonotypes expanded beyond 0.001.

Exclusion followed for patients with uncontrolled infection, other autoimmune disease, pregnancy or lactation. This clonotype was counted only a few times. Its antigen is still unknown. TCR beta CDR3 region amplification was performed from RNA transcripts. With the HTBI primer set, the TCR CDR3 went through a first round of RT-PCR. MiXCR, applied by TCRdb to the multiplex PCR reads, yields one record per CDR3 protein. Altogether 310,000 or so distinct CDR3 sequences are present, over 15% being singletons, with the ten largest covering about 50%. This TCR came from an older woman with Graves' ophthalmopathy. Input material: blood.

CDR3 DNA: TGTGCCAGCAGTACAGGGGGCGGGGGTTGGACTGAAGCTTTCTTT. It encodes CASSTGGGGWTEAFF. This chain connects TRBV25-1 to TRBJ1-1; 9 nucleotides align to TRBD1. This CDR3 is 15 amino acids long. J was trimmed by 5 bases and V by 5 bases; bases with no gene match: 9. Germline V gives CDR1 MGHDK, CDR2 SYGVNS.